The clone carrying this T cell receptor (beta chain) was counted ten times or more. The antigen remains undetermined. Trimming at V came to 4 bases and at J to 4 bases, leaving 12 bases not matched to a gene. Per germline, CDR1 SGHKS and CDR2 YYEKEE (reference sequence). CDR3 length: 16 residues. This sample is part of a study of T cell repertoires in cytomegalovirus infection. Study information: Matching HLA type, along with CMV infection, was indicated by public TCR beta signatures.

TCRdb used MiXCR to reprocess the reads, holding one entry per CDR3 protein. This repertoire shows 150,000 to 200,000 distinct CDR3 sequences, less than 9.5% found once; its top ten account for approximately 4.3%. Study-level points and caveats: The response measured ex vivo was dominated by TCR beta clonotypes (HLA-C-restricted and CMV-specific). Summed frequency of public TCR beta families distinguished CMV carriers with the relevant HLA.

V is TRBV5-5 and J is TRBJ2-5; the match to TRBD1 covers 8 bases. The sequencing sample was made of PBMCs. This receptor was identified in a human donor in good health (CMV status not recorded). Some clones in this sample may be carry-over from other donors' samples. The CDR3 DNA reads TGTGCCAGCAGCCCCACCCTTCGACAGGGGCGAGAGACCCAGTACTTC. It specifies CASSPTLRQGRETQYF.